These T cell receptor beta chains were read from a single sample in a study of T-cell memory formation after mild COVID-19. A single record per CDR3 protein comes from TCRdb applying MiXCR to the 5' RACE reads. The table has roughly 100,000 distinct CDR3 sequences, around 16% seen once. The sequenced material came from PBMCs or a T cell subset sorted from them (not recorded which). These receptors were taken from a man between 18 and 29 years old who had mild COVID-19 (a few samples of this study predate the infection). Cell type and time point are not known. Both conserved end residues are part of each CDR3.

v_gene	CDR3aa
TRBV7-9	CASEGTGGMGTEAFF
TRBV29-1	CSVEEQAGGYTF
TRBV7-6	CASRGAATNTGELFF
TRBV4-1	CASSQDGEAEKLFF
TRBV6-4	CASSDSLAGGADTQYF
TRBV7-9	CASNRDINTEAFF
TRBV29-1	CSVVWMNTEAFF
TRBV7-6	CASSLGSGGELFF
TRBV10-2	CASSPGLAGKDTQYF
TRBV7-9	CASSFPGAGGTEAFF
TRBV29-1	CSVEFPADRGNTDTQYF
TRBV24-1	CATSAEGYGGTQYF
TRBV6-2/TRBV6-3	CASSYSVRSGSYNEQFF
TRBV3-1	CASSQFRVGGGPISNEQFF
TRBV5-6	CASSLTGDSYEQYF
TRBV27	CASGDRLYNSPLHF
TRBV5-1	CASRAGNSGANVLTF
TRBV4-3	CASSQTERTGGYTF
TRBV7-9	CASGYSGAEQNIQYF
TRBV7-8	CASSLGEGISPQHF
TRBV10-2	CASKSSGGATDEQFF
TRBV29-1	CSVEDGDSSYEQYF
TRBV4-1	CASSPWTGSQPQHF
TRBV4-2	CASSPSTGVGEAFF
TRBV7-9	CASSSGGNTEAFF
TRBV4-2	CASSQDRRGRIGELFF
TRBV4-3	CASSQEITFVGHTYNEQFF
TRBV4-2	CASTNRENTEAFF
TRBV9	CASSVRGNRGNEQYF
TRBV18	CASSPGQDLETQYF
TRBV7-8	CASTLEGNEQFF
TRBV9	CASSGQGARFTGELFF
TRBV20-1	CSAGTRAGSTDTQYF
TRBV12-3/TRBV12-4	CASRETGNTGELFF
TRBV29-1	CSATRTGEGTEAFF
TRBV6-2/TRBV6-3	CASTHSGGKAYEQYF
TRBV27	CASSLGGQGNTIYF
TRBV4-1	CASSQRGTEMNTEAFF
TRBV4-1	CASSLRPAYEQYF
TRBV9	CASSADIASTDTQYF
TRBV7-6	CASSYFSSYEQYF
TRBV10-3	CAISEVGGRETQYF
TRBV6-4	CASSDSASGSTDTQYF
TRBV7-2	CASSLDGVLDTQYF
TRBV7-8	CASRPGQLSYEQYF
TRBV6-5	CASSYSLAGSSYEQYF
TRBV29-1	CSALGGLYNEQFF
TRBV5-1	CASSLVGTGGTEAFF